A selection of T cell receptor beta chains follows, all from one sample in a study of Tregs in tolerant kidney transplant recipients. TCRdb's table, derived via immunoSEQ multiplex PCR, lists solely in-frame clones and lacks some. Of roughly 250,000 clones in the sample, about 80% were seen once. Specimen: CD4+ T cells from blood. These receptors all stem from a human donor in good health. Both conserved end residues are part of each CDR3.

CDR3 protein: CASGLVFDRGLLVYEQYF
V gene: TRBV12-5
J gene: TRBJ2-7

CDR3 protein: CASSLLGQAVWEQYF
V gene: TRBV5-1
J gene: TRBJ2-7

CDR3 protein: CASSSAVLRYNEQFF
V gene: TRBV5-1
J gene: TRBJ2-1

CDR3 protein: CATSRDYTGTGLSYGYTF
V gene: TRBV15
J gene: TRBJ1-2

CDR3 protein: CASTNRGATNYGYTF
V gene: TRBV27
J gene: TRBJ1-2

CDR3 protein: CASSSTGGNEQFF
V gene: TRBV7-3
J gene: TRBJ2-1

CDR3 protein: CASSTGTSGIPGELFF
V gene: TRBV5-1
J gene: TRBJ2-2

CDR3 protein: CASSYLLTRSYEQYF
V gene: TRBV6-5
J gene: TRBJ2-7

CDR3 protein: CASSFLDGGLRNEQYF
V gene: TRBV27
J gene: TRBJ2-7

CDR3 protein: CASSLVGGDYGYTF
V gene: TRBV7-2
J gene: TRBJ1-2

CDR3 protein: CASSNRDRGLDEQYF
V gene: TRBV5-1
J gene: TRBJ2-7

CDR3 protein: CASSFRSGSRDEQYF
V gene: TRBV27
J gene: TRBJ2-7

CDR3 protein: CASSPKGYEQYF
V gene: TRBV28
J gene: TRBJ2-7

CDR3 protein: CASHSGGYRNQPQHF
V gene: TRBV19
J gene: TRBJ1-5

CDR3 protein: CASSKYGLASGTDTQYF
V gene: TRBV5-6
J gene: TRBJ2-3

CDR3 protein: CASSLKSTSGRAVPGELFF
V gene: TRBV5-1
J gene: TRBJ2-2

CDR3 protein: CATRDRERSQPQHF
V gene: TRBV6-5
J gene: TRBJ1-5

CDR3 protein: CASKGTGGKRGTEAFF
V gene: TRBV11-2
J gene: TRBJ1-1

CDR3 protein: CARPGRGFHEQYF
V gene: TRBV19
J gene: TRBJ2-7

CDR3 protein: CASSLDAVYGYTF
V gene: TRBV5-4
J gene: TRBJ1-2

CDR3 protein: CATQRGSQTYEQYF
V gene: TRBV2
J gene: TRBJ2-7

CDR3 protein: CASSFQDRVSGYTF
V gene: TRBV5-6
J gene: TRBJ1-2

CDR3 protein: CASSLSAFLGEAFF
V gene: TRBV5-1
J gene: TRBJ1-1

CDR3 protein: CASSAIRWDRGFQETQYF
V gene: TRBV6-1
J gene: TRBJ2-5

CDR3 protein: CSVGIWNTEAFF
V gene: TRBV29-1
J gene: TRBJ1-1

CDR3 protein: CAWSPGPKAQYF
V gene: TRBV30
J gene: TRBJ2-5

CDR3 protein: CASSLDRGQPQHF
V gene: TRBV7-3
J gene: TRBJ1-5

CDR3 protein: CASSPGWRNTEAFF
V gene: TRBV5-5
J gene: TRBJ1-1

CDR3 protein: CASSWGRTSGYNEQFF
V gene: TRBV7-9
J gene: TRBJ2-1

CDR3 protein: CASSFRQGGETQYF
V gene: TRBV5-1
J gene: TRBJ2-5

CDR3 protein: CASSVGTGGAETQYF
V gene: TRBV9
J gene: TRBJ2-5

CDR3 protein: CASRQGLAKNIQYF
V gene: TRBV2
J gene: TRBJ2-4

CDR3 protein: CASRPRFGDYEQYF
V gene: TRBV6-5
J gene: TRBJ2-7

CDR3 protein: CATSRDYQGLGEAFF
V gene: TRBV15
J gene: TRBJ1-1

CDR3 protein: CASSQGSSSGEVRNTIYF
V gene: TRBV4-1
J gene: TRBJ1-3

CDR3 protein: CASSFGSSYEQYF
V gene: TRBV7-9
J gene: .

CDR3 protein: CASSTRFGGYTF
V gene: TRBV19
J gene: TRBJ1-2